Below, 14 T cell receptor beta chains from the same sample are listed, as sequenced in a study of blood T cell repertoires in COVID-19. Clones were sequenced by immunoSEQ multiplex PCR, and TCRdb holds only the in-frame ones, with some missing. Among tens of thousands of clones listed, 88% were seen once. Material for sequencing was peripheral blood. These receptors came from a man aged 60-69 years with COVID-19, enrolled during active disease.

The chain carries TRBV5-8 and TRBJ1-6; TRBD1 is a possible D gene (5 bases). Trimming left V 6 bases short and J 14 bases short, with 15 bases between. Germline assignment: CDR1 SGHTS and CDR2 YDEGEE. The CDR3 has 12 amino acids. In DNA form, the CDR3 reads TGTGCCAGCATCCCCCGGATAGGGGCCCTCCACTTT. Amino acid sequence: CASIPRIGALHF.

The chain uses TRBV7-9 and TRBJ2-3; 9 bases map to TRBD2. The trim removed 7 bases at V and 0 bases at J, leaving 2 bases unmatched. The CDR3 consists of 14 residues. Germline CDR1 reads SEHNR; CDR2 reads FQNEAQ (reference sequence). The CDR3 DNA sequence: TGTGCCAGCACCCTAGCGGGAAGCACAGATACGCAGTATTTT. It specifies CASTLAGSTDTQYF.

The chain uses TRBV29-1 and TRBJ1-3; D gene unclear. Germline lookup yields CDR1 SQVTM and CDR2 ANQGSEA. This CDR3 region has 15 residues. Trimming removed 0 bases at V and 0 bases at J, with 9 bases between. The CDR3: CSVEDYGVSGNTIYF. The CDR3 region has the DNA TGCAGCGTTGAAGATTACGGGGTCTCTGGAAACACCATATATTTT.

The CDR3 nucleotides are TGTGCCAGCACCCCGGGTGGGTTAGCGGGTAATACCTACAATGAGCAGTTCTTC. Its translation is CASTPGGLAGNTYNEQFF. The J gene is TRBJ2-1, the V gene TRBV5-8; 7 nucleotides agree with TRBD2. J lost 2 bases, V lost 6 bases, and 17 bases had no gene match. The CDR3 sequence is 18 residues long. Germline loops: CDR1 SGHTS, CDR2 YDEGEE.

The CDR3 DNA reads as TGTGCCAGCAGCAACAGGGTCGATAGTGAAGCTTTCTTT. Translated: CASSNRVDSEAFF. This chain uses TRBV6-6 with TRBJ1-1; weak D call: TRBD1 (6 bases). CDR3 length: 13 amino acids. CDR1 and CDR2 from the germline V gene are MNHNY and SVGAGI (reference sequence). Trimming pared 6 bases from V and 7 bases from J, leaving 15 bases between.

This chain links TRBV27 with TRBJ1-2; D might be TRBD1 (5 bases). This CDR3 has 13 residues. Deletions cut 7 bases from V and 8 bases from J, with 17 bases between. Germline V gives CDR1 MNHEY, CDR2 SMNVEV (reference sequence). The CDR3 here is CASTQKGSSGYTF. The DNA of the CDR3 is TGTGCCAGCACCCAAAAGGGGTCTTCCGGCTACACCTTC.

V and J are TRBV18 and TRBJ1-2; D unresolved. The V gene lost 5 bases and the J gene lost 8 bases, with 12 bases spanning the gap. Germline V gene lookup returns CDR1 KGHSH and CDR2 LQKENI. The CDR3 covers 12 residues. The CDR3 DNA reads TGTGCCAGCTCAGGGCCCGGGAGAGGCTACACCTTC. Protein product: CASSGPGRGYTF.

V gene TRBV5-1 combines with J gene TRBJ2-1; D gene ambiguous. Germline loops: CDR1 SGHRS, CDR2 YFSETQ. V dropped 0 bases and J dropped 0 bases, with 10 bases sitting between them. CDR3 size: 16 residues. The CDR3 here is CASSLGSLLSYNEQFF. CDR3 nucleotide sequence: TGCGCCAGCAGCTTGGGGAGTCTCCTCTCCTACAATGAGCAGTTCTTC.

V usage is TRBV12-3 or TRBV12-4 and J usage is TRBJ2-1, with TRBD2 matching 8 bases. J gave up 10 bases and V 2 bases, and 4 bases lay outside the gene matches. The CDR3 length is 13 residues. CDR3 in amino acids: CASSLRREAEQFF. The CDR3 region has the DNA TGTGCCAGCAGTTTAAGGCGGGAGGCAGAGCAGTTCTTC.

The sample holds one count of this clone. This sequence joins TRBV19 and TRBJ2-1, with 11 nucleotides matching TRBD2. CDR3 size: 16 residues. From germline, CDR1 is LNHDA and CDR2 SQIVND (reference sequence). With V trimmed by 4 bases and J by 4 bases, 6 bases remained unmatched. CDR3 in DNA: TGTGCCAGTAGTACTCCACTAGCGGGGGCGTACAATGAGCAGTTCTTC. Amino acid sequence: CASSTPLAGAYNEQFF. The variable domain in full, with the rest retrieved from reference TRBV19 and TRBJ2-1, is DGGITQSPKYLFRKEGQNVTLSCEQNLNHDAMYWYRQDPGQGLRLIYYSQIVNDFQKGDIAEGYSVSREKKESFPLTVTSAQKNPTAFYLCASSTPLAGAYNEQFFGPGTRLTVL.

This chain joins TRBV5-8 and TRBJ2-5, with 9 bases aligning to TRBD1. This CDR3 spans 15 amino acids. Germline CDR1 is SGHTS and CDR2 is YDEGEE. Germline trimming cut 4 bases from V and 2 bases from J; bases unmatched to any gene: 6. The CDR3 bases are TGTGCCAGCAGCGCGGGACAGGGTCTTCAAGAGACCCAGTACTTC. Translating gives CASSAGQGLQETQYF.

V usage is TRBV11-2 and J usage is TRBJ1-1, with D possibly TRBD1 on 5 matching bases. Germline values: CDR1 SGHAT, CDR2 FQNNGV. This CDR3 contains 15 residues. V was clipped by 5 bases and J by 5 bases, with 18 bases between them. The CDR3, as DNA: TGTGCCAGCAGCCCCCTCCGCGGGGGAGGGACTGAAGCTTTCTTT. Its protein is CASSPLRGGGTEAFF. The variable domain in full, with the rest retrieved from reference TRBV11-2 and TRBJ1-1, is EAGVAQSPRYKIIEKRQSVAFWCNPISGHATLYWYQQILGQGPKLLIQFQNNGVVDDSQLPKDRFSAERLKGVDSTLKIQPAKLEDSAVYLCASSPLRGGGTEAFFGQGTRLTVV.

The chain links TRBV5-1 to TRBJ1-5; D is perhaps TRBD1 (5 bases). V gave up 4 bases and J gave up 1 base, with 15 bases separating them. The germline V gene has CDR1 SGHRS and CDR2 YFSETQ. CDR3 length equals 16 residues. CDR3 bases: TGCGCCAGCAGCATTGACAGTCTTGGGAGCAATCAGCCCCAGCATTTT. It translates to CASSIDSLGSNQPQHF. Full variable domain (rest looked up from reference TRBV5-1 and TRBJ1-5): KAGVTQTPRYLIKTRGQQVTLSCSPISGHRSVSWYQQTPGQGLQFLFEYFSETQRNKGNFPGRFSGRQFSNSRSEMNVSTLELGDSALYLCASSIDSLGSNQPQHFGDGTRLSIL.

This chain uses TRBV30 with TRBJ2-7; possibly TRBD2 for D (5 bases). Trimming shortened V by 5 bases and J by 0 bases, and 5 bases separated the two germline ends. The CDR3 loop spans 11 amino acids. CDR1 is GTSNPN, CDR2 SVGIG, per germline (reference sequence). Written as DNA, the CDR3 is TGTGCCTGGGCGGGCTCCTACGAGCAGTACTTC. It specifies CAWAGSYEQYF.